Below, one T cell receptor (beta chain) is given with its context. Its specificity is unknown. The CDR3 has 13 residues. With 7 bases clipped from V and 6 bases from J, the junction kept 8 bases outside the gene matches. Germline loops: CDR1 DFQATT, CDR2 SNEGSKA (reference sequence). This sample stems from a study of T cells after yellow fever vaccination. Looking at the study overall: It was SMART-Seq v4 Ultra Low Input that prepared the fractions with low cell numbers. Overall study results and limits: Abundant bulk-derived clonotypes could contaminate FACS-sorted repertoires.

Synthesis of TCR cDNA relied on 5'RACE template switching, which attached a universal primer site and UMIs. TCRdb itself ran the 5' RACE reads through MiXCR, one entry per CDR3 protein. The repertoire holds under 600,000 distinct CDR3 sequences, with 21% as singletons. The rearrangement joins TRBV20-1 to TRBJ1-5; 8 positions match TRBD1. This clonotype was sampled from a man aged 18 to 35 who received the YFV17D yellow fever vaccine. Sequences were derived from PBMCs, sampled roughly 23 days after the first yellow fever vaccination. The CDR3 nucleotides are TGCAGTGTCACCACAGGGGGTAGTCAGCCCCAGCATTTT. This translates into CSVTTGGSQPQHF.